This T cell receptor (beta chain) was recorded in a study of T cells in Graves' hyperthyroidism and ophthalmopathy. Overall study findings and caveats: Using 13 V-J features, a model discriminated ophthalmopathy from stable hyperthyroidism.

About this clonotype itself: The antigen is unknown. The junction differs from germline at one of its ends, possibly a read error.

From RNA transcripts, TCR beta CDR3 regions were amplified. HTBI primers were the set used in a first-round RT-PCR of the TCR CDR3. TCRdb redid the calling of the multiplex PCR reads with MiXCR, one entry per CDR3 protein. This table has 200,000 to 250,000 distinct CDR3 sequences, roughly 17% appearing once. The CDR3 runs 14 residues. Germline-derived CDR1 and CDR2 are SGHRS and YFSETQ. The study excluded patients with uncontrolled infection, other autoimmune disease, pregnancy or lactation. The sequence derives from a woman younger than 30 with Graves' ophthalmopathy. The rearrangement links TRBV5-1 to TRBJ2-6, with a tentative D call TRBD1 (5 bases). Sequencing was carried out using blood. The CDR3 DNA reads TGCGCCAGCAGCCTTCAACCTGGGGCCGACGTCCTGACTTTC. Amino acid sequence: CASSLQPGADVLTF.